This record looks at one T cell receptor beta chain sequence and its context. Its specific antigen is unknown. Just one base apart from a much larger clone, this may be a read error. The missing conserved phenylalanine or tryptophan at the end of this CDR3 makes a read error likely. Taken with the paper, the label for time point translates to: persistent/refractory GD, antithyroid drugs over 5 years with positive TRAb. For both TCR sequencing and RNA sequencing, RNA was extracted from PBMCs in TRIzol. Graves' disease was diagnosed according to American Thyroid Association guidelines. Patients for the study were recruited at an endocrinology department in Xi'an, China. From each patient, nine milliliters of peripheral blood was collected into an EDTA anticoagulant tube. Ficoll Paque Plus density gradient separation was used to isolate PBMCs, and no further T cell sorting was done. An Agilent 2100 Bioanalyzer and agarose gel were used to check RNA quality, and a NanoDrop 2000 was used to measure RNA concentration.

This sample was taken from a study of regulatory T cells in long-lasting Graves disease (dated by TCRdb to 2020 to 2022). Notes on the research overall: Persistent Graves' disease was defined as antithyroid drug treatment for over 5 years with persistently positive TSH receptor autoantibodies. Persistent Graves' disease patients were compared with newly diagnosed Graves' disease patients by peripheral blood TCR sequencing and RNA sequencing. On average, persistent Graves' disease patients in the clinical cohort had been on antithyroid drugs for about 10.3 years. TCR sequencing covered approximately 13 persistent and around 20 newly diagnosed Graves' disease patients, around 35 samples in total. The study took place in China and was registered as a clinical trial. Summary of the overall study and its limitations: Peripheral blood alone was examined, since thyroid tissue, which constituted the primary lesion, could not be accessed. Compared with newly diagnosed patients, persistent Graves' disease patients had lower TCR Shannon entropy and fewer highly expanded clones, which suggests clonal expansion. Patients with persistent disease shared more public clonotypes (over 2,500) than newly diagnosed patients did (more than 900). Preferential use of TRBV28, TRBJ1-2 and TRBJ2-5 was observed in persistent disease, whereas TRBV20-1 and TRBJ2-1 were favored in newly diagnosed disease. Sequencing and analysis were limited to the TCR beta chain. The authors noted that the small sample size was a limitation that may lower accuracy.

CDR1 SGHTA and CDR2 FQGNSA are derived from the germline V gene. Germline trimming: 0 bases from V, 0 bases from J; junction bases outside gene matches: 7. The CDR3 spans 17 residues, counting both ends. The entry retains the CDR3 DNA only, 51 bases that are in frame from base 1. Library preparation used multiplex PCR. Sequenced on an Illumina HiSeq 4000. To build TCR beta libraries, CDR3 regions were amplified by Arm-PCR using iRepertoire HTBI primers. PCR products were gel purified before sequencing. Processing in the source paper ran as follows. Gene usage analysis of CDR3 amino acid clonotypes relied on the roughly 60 TRBV and around 14 TRBJ segments identified across samples. COPE and FqMerger were used to merge the filtered high-quality paired reads into contigs. BLAST was used to align contigs to IMGT TRBV, TRBD and TRBJ reference genes, and CDR3 was defined according to IMGT. Any clonotype with a frequency above 0.1% was classified as a highly expanded clone. Shannon entropy was used to measure repertoire diversity, and the Gini coefficient was used to measure V-J evenness. A clonotype was considered public if more than one individual shared it. TCRdb reworked the public reads: Q25 trimming with fastp, MiXCR clone assembly, productive beta chains retained. Duplicate CDR3 protein sequences are folded into a single record with the most common DNA and genes. TCRdb's processing, not the authors', yielded these V and J calls. This sample comprises fewer than 450,000 distinct CDR3 sequences, around a quarter of them detected only once. Around 24% of the sample is taken by the ten largest.

The receptor was derived from a female donor with Graves disease. This sample comprised peripheral blood mononuclear cells (PBMCs), obtained when the disease was refractory, from a patient treated with antithyroid drugs. The chain is assembled from TRBV7-2 and TRBJ1-1; TRBD1 matches 7 bases in the middle. The DNA reads TGTGCCAGCAGCTTAGCATTGGGACAGCTCCTGAACACTGAAGCTTTCCTT. It translates as CASSLALGQLLNTEAFL.